What follows is one TCR beta chain and its context. What it binds is unknown. This sample was included in a study of cytomegalovirus exposure and HLA in healthy donors. Researchers ran the PCR with 60 Vbeta and 13 Jbeta primers. Assay used: immunoSEQ multiplex PCR; TCRdb lists only in-frame clones, some missing. In the table there are about 88,000 clones, more than 80% of which are singletons. Study-wide findings and caveats: A later analysis showed HLA-associated TCR beta chains outstripping equally common others in clonal expansion. In presence/absence analyses, roughly uniform sequencing depth across donors was assumed.

Germline V gives CDR1 ENHRY, CDR2 SYGVKD. J was trimmed by 6 bases and V by 6 bases; bases with no gene match: 5. The CDR3 spans 14 residues. The TCR was taken from a man aged 18 to 30 in good health and CMV-seronegative. Sample: PBMCs. V usage is TRBV10-3 and J usage is TRBJ2-3; 11 bases are shared with TRBD1. The CDR3 coding sequence is TGTGCCATCAGCCCCGGGACAGGGGGTGATACGCAGTATTTT. Translation: CAISPGTGGDTQYF.